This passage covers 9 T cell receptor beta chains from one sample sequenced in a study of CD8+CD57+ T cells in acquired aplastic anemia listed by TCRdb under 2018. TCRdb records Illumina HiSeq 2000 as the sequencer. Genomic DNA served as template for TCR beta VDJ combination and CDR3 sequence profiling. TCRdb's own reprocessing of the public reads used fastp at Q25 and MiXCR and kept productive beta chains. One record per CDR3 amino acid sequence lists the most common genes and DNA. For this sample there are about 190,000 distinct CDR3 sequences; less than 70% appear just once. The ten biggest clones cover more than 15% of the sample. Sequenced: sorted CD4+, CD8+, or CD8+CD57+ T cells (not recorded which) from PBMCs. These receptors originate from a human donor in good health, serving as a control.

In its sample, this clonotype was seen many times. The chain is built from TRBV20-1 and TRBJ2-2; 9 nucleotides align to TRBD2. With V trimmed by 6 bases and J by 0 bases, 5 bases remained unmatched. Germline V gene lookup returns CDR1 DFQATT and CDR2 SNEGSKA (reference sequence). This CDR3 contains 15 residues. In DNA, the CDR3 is TGCAGTGCCCTCACTAGCGGGTCGAACACCGGGGAGCTGTTTTTT. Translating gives CSALTSGSNTGELFF.

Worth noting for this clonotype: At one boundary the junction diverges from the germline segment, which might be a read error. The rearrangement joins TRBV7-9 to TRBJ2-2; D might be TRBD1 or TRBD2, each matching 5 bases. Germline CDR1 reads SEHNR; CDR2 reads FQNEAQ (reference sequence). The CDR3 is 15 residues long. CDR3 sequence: CASSLGTQEHWGAVF. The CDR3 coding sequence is TGTGCCAGCAGCTTAGGGACACAAGAACACTGGGGAGCTGTTTTT.

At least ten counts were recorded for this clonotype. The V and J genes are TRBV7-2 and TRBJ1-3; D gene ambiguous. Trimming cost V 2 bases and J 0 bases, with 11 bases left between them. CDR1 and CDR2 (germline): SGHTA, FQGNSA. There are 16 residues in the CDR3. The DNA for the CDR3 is TGTGCCAGCAGCTTAAGGTCAGCTTTCTCTGGAAACACCATATATTTT. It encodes CASSLRSAFSGNTIYF.

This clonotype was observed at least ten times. For the CDR3, the DNA is TGTGCTAGTGGTTTGGGCCCGGGACAGCGGCAGTATTTT. Protein product: CASGLGPGQRQYF. The rearrangement uses TRBV12-5 and TRBJ2-3; TRBD1 aligns across 7 bases. The CDR3 is made up of 13 amino acids. Trimming removed 1 base from V and 11 bases from J; junction bases left unmatched: 6. Germline V gene lookup returns CDR1 LGHNT and CDR2 FRNRAP. The complete variable domain, with remaining parts taken from reference TRBV12-5 and TRBJ2-3, reads DARVTQTPRHKVTEMGQEVTMRCQPILGHNTVFWYRQTMMQGLELLAYFRNRAPLDDSGMPKDRFSAEMPDATLATLKIQPSEPRDSAVYFCASGLGPGQRQYFGPGTRLTVL.

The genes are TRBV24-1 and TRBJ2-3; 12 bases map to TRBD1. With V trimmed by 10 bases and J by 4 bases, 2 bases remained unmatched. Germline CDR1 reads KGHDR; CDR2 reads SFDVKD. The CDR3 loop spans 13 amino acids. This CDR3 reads CATGTGGSDTQYF. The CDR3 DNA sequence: TGTGCCACAGGGACAGGGGGCTCAGATACGCAGTATTTT.

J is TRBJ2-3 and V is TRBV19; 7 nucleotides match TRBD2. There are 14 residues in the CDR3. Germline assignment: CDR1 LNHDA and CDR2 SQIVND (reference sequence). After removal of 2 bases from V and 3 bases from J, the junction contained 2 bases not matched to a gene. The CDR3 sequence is CASSIRRGTDTQYF. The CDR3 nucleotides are TGTGCCAGTAGTATACGGCGGGGGACAGATACGCAGTATTTT.

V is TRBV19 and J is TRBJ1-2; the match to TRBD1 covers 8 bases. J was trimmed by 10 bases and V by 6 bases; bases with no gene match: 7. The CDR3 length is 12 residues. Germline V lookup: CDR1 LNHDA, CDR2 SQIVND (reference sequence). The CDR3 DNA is TGTGCCAGTAGGACAGGGGTATTGGACTACACCTTC. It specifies CASRTGVLDYTF.

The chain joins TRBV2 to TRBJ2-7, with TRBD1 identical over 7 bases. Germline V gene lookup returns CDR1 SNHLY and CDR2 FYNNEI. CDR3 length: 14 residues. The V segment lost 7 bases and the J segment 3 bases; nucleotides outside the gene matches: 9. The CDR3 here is CASTPRTGRYEQYF. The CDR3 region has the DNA TGTGCCAGCACGCCTCGGACAGGTCGCTACGAGCAGTACTTC.

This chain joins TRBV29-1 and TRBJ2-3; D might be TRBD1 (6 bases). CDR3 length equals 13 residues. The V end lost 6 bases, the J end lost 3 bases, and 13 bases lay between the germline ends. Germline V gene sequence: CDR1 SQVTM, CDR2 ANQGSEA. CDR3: CSVNKGETDTQYF. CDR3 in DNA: TGCAGCGTGAACAAGGGGGAGACAGATACGCAGTATTTT.